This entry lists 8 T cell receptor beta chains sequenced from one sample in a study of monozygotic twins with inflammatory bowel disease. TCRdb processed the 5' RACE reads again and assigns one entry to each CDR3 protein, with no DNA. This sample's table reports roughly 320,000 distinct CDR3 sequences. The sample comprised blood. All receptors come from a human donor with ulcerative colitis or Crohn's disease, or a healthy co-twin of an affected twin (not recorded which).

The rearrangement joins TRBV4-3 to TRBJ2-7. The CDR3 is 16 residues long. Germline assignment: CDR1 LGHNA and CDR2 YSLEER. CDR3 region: CASSQVGFEGSYEQYF.

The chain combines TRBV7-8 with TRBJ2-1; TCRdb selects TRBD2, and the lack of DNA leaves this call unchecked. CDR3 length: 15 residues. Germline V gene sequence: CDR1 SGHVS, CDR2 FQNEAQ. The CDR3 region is CASSFGLAGADEQFF.

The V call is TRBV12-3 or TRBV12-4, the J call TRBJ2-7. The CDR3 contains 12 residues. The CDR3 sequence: CASSFTWGEQYF.

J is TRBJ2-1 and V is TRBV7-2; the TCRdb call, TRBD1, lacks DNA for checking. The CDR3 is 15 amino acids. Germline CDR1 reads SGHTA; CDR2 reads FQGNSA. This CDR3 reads CASSFSGGAGNEQFF.

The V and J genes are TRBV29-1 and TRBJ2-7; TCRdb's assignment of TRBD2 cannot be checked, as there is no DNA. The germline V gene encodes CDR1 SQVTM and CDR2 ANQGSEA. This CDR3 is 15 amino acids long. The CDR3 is CSVQRGVSGSYEQYF.

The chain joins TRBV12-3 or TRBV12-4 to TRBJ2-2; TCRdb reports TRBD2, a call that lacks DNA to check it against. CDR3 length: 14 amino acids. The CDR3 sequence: CASTLAGFTGELFF.

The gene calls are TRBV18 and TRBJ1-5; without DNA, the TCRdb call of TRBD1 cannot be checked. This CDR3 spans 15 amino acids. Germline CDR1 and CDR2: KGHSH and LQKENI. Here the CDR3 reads CASSPLGQGDQPQHF.

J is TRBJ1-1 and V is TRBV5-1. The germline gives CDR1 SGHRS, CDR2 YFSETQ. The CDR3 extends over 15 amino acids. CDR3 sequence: CASSLRGIMNTEAFF. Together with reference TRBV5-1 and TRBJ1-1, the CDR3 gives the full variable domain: KAGVTQTPRYLIKTRGQQVTLSCSPISGHRSVSWYQQTPGQGLQFLFEYFSETQRNKGNFPGRFSGRQFSNSRSEMNVSTLELGDSALYLCASSLRGIMNTEAFFGQGTRLTVV.